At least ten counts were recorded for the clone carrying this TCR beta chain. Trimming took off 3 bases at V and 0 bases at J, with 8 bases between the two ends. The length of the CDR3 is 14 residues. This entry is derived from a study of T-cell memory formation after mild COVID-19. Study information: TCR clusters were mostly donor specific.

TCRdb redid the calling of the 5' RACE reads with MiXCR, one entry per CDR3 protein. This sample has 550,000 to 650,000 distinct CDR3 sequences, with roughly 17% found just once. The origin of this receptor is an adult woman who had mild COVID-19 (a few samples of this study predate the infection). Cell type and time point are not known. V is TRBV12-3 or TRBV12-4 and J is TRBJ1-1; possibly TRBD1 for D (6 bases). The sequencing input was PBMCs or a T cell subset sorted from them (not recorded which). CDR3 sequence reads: CASSFQGLNTEAFF. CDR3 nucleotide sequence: TGTGCCAGCAGTTTTCAGGGGCTGAACACTGAAGCTTTCTTT.